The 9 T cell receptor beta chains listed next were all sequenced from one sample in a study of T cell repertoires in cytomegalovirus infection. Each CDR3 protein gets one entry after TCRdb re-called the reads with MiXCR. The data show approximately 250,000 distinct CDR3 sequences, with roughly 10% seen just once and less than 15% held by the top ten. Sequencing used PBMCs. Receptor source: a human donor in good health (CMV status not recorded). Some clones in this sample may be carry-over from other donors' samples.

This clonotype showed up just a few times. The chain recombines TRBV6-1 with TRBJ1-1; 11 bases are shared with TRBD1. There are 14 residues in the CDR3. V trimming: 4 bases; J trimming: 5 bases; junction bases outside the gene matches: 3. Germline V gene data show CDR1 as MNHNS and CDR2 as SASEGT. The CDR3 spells CASSAGQGATEAFF. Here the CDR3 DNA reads TGTGCCAGCAGTGCCGGACAGGGGGCGACTGAAGCTTTCTTT.

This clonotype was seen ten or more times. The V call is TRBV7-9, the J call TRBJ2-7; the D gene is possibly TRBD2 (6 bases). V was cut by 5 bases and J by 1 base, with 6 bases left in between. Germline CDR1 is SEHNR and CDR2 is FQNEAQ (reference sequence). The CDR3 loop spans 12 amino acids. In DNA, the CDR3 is TGTGCCAGCAGCCGGGGGTCCTACGAGCAGTACTTC. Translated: CASSRGSYEQYF.

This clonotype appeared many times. The CDR3 nucleotides are TGTGCCAGCACCCCAGACAATAGCAATCAGCCCCAGCATTTT. Its protein is CASTPDNSNQPQHF. This chain joins TRBV28 and TRBJ1-5, with no clear D. The CDR3 has 14 residues. Deletions cut 7 bases from V and 0 bases from J, with 10 bases between. CDR1 is MDHEN, CDR2 SYDVKM, per germline.

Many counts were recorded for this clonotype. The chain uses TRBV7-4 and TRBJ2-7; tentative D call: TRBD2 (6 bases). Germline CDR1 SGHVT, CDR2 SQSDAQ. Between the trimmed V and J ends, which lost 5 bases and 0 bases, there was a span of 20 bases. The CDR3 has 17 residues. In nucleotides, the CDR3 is TGTGCCAGCAGCAATATATGGGACTCCAGAAGCTCCTACGAGCAGTACTTC. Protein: CASSNIWDSRSSYEQYF.

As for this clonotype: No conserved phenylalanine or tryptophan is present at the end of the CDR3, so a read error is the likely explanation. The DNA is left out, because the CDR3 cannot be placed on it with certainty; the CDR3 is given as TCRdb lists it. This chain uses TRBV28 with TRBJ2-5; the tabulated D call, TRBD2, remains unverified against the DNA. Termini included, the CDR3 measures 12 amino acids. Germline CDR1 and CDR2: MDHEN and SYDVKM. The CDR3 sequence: CASSLRAGGASL.

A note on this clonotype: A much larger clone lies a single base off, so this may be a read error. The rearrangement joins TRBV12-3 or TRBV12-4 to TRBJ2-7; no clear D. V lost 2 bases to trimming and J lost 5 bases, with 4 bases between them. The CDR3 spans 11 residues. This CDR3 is CASSLFHEQYF. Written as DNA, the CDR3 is TGTGCCAGCAGTTTATTCCACGAGCAGTACTTC.

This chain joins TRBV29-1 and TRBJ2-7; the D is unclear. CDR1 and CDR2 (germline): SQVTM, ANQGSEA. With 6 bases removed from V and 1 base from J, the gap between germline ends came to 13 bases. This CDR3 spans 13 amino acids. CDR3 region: CSVRADGSYEQYF. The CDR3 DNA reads TGCAGCGTACGGGCAGACGGGTCCTACGAGCAGTACTTC.

This CDR3 reads CASMWGSTDTQYF. The CDR3 region has the DNA TGTGCCAGCATGTGGGGCAGCACAGATACGCAGTATTTT. The rearrangement joins TRBV28 to TRBJ2-3, with D possibly being TRBD1 (5 bases). Trimming took 7 bases from V and 0 from J, leaving 8 bases between them. Germline assignment: CDR1 MDHEN and CDR2 SYDVKM. The CDR3 has 13 residues.

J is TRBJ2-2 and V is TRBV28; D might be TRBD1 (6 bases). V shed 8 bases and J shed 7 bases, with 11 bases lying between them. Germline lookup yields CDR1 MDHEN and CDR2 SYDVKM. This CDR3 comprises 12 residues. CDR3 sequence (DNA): TGTGCCAGCTCGACAGGTGGCGGGGAGCTGTTTTTT. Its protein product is CASSTGGGELFF.